This TCR beta chain stems from a study of cytomegalovirus exposure and HLA in healthy donors. Trimming removed 0 bases from V and 4 bases from J, with 8 bases in between. The CDR3 is 14 amino acids. Looked up from germline, CDR1 is SGHNT and CDR2 is YYREEE (reference sequence). PCR primers comprised 60 Vbeta and 13 Jbeta primers. The protocol was immunoSEQ multiplex PCR, while the TCRdb copy is restricted to in-frame clones and leaves out a portion. The data show about 110,000 clones, 75% to 90% seen once. The chain carries TRBV5-4 and TRBJ1-3; weak D call: TRBD1 (5 bases). Material: PBMCs. This clonotype was sampled from a man aged 35 to 55 in good health and CMV-seronegative. The DNA for the CDR3 is TGTGCCAGCAGCTTGGGACAGATCGGAAACACCATATATTTT. It codes for CASSLGQIGNTIYF. The full variable domain, rest sourced from reference TRBV5-4 and TRBJ1-3, is ETGVTQSPTHLIKTRGQQVTLRCSSQSGHNTVSWYQQALGQGPQFIFQYYREEENGRGNFPPRFSGLQFPNYSSELNVNALELDDSALYLCASSLGQIGNTIYFGEGSWLTVV.